This passage covers 24 T cell receptor beta chains from one sample sequenced in a study of CD4 T cells in relation to SARS-CoV-2 and coronaviruses. Before the COVID-19 pandemic, during about 2010-2019, CD4+ T cells were taken from unexposed donors. Isolation of CD4+ T cells took place after approximately eleven days in culture. Profiled with immunoSEQ multiplex PCR; TCRdb holds only in-frame clones, not every one. The repertoire holds 25,000 or so clones, with just under 75% as singletons. These receptors lack a known antigen. Sequencing used CD4+ T cells from PBMCs, cultured in vitro. All receptors come from a human donor in good health.

This clone was recorded only once. The chain carries TRBV9 and TRBJ2-3, with unresolved D. Germline CDR1 SGDLS, CDR2 YYNGEE. V lost 2 bases to trimming and J lost 3 bases, with 13 bases between them. CDR3 length: 15 residues. The DNA of the CDR3 is TGTGCCAGCAGCGTTCTTCAGGCCGGGACAGATACGCAGTATTTT. Its protein is CASSVLQAGTDTQYF.

The rearrangement joins TRBV7-9 to TRBJ1-4; D is possibly TRBD1 (5 bases). Germline V gene data show CDR1 as SEHNR and CDR2 as FQNEAQ (reference sequence). With 6 bases removed from V and 7 bases from J, the gap between germline ends came to 18 bases. The CDR3 has 15 residues. The CDR3 sequence: CASRPNYPGGEKLFF. The CDR3 DNA sequence: TGTGCCAGCAGGCCGAACTATCCCGGGGGTGAAAAACTGTTTTTT.

This clone has a handful of counts. The chain carries TRBV5-1 and TRBJ2-7, with 11 bases lining up with TRBD2. Trimming removed 3 bases from V and 2 bases from J; junction bases left unmatched: 1. Germline assignment: CDR1 SGHRS and CDR2 YFSETQ. The CDR3 is made up of 14 amino acids. The CDR3 DNA reads as TGCGCCAGCAGCTCGGGACTAGCGGCCTACGAGCAGTACTTC. It yields the protein CASSSGLAAYEQYF.

This rearrangement joins TRBV7-8 to TRBJ1-5, with no clear D. The CDR3 is 12 amino acids. The germline CDR1 and CDR2 sequences are SGHVS and FQNEAQ. Deletions cut 5 bases from V and 5 bases from J, with 7 bases between. For the CDR3, the DNA is TGTGCCAGCAGCCTTGCGTATCAGCCCCAGCATTTT. Its translation: CASSLAYQPQHF.

V usage is TRBV5-1 and J usage is TRBJ2-5; tentatively, D is TRBD2 (7 bases). CDR1 and CDR2 from the germline V gene are SGHRS and YFSETQ. Between the trimmed V and J ends, which lost 5 bases and 1 base, there was a span of 24 bases. This CDR3 has 18 residues. CDR3 nucleotides: TGCGCCAGCAGGGGAAATTCGCGGGGGCCTATGAGCCAAGAGACCCAGTACTTC. Its translation: CASRGNSRGPMSQETQYF.

This chain joins TRBV5-6 and TRBJ1-4; 7 bases map to TRBD1. Germline V CDR1 and CDR2: SGHDT, YYEEEE. CDR3 length: 16 residues. J gave up 2 bases and V 0 bases, and 4 bases lay outside the gene matches. CDR3 residues: CASSLGPGQTNEKLFF. CDR3 coding DNA: TGTGCCAGCAGCTTGGGCCCGGGACAGACTAATGAAAAACTGTTTTTT.

The chain recombines TRBV9 with TRBJ2-3; D might be TRBD1 (5 bases). V lost 0 bases to trimming and J lost 5 bases, with 13 bases between them. The CDR3 extends over 15 amino acids. CDR1 is SGDLS and CDR2 is YYNGEE in the germline V gene. The chain's CDR3 is CASSVAGARGDTQYF. Here the CDR3 DNA reads TGTGCCAGCAGCGTAGCTGGGGCTAGAGGAGATACGCAGTATTTT. Filled out from reference TRBV9 and TRBJ2-3, the complete variable domain reads DSGVTQTPKHLITATGQRVTLRCSPRSGDLSVYWYQQSLDQGLQFLIQYYNGEERAKGNILERFSAQQFPDLHSELNLSSLELGDSALYFCASSVAGARGDTQYFGPGTRLTVL.

The rearrangement links TRBV4-3 to TRBJ1-5; unclear D gene. Trimming removed 2 bases from V and 5 bases from J, with 10 bases in between. The CDR3 contains 14 residues. Germline V gene lookup returns CDR1 LGHNA and CDR2 YSLEER. The CDR3 nucleotides are TGCGCCAGCAGCCAACGGACGGATGATCAGCCCCAGCATTTT. Protein product: CASSQRTDDQPQHF.

The chain joins TRBV30 to TRBJ1-1, with D uncertain. Germline CDR1 and CDR2: GTSNPN and SVGIG (reference sequence). The ends were cut back, 4 bases at V and 0 bases at J, with 3 bases in the middle. The CDR3 length is 11 residues. CDR3 amino acids: CAWILNTEAFF. CDR3 bases: TGTGCCTGGATCTTGAACACTGAAGCTTTCTTT.

The gene calls are TRBV3-1 (or the pseudogene TRBV3-2) and TRBJ2-5; TRBD2 matches 9 bases. V shed 1 base, J shed 1 base, and the junction held 7 bases outside the gene matches. Germline CDR1 and CDR2: LGHDT and YNNKEL (reference sequence). The CDR3 is 17 residues long. The CDR3 coding sequence is TGTGCCAGCAGCCAAGTGACTAGCGGAACCTTCCAAGAGACCCAGTACTTC. Protein: CASSQVTSGTFQETQYF.

V gene TRBV30 combines with J gene TRBJ2-1; D is possibly TRBD1 (5 bases). V was shortened by 3 bases and J by 10 bases, with 10 bases between the two germline ends. The CDR3 has 11 amino acids. The germline V gene has CDR1 GTSNPN and CDR2 SVGIG (reference sequence). The CDR3 DNA follows: TGTGCCTGGAGCCTCGGACAAGAGCAGTTCTTC. Amino acid sequence: CAWSLGQEQFF.

V gene TRBV7-2 combines with J gene TRBJ2-3; tentatively, D is TRBD2 (6 bases). CDR1 is SGHTA and CDR2 is FQGNSA in the germline V gene. Trimming pared 1 base from V and 0 bases from J, leaving 8 bases between. This CDR3 contains 15 residues. CDR3 in amino acids: CASSLGGVSTDTQYF. In DNA, the CDR3 is TGTGCCAGCAGCTTAGGCGGGGTGAGCACAGATACGCAGTATTTT.

The J gene is TRBJ1-1, the V gene TRBV4-1; tentative D call: TRBD1 (5 bases). Trimming left V 2 bases short and J 4 bases short, with 11 bases between. From germline, CDR1 is MGHRA and CDR2 YSYEKL. CDR3 length: 14 amino acids. The CDR3 loop is CASSQFSGFTEAFF. The CDR3 DNA reads TGCGCCAGCAGCCAATTTTCAGGGTTCACTGAAGCTTTCTTT.

This clone was recorded once. The chain uses TRBV5-4 and TRBJ2-7; 9 bases align to TRBD2. The CDR3 contains 15 residues. V was pared by 4 bases and J by 2 bases, with 7 bases of the junction left unmatched. Germline V gives CDR1 SGHNT, CDR2 YYREEE (reference sequence). The CDR3 protein is CASSLGTSWPYEQYF. CDR3 bases: TGTGCCAGCAGCCTAGGGACTAGCTGGCCCTACGAGCAGTACTTC.

The genes are TRBV9 and TRBJ2-1, with 12 bases matching TRBD1. This CDR3 contains 17 residues. Germline values: CDR1 SGDLS, CDR2 YYNGEE. Trimming at V came to 5 bases and at J to 6 bases, leaving 12 bases not matched to a gene. The CDR3 nucleotides are TGTGCCAGCAGTCCTAGGGGACAGGGGGCGTTCGGCAATGAGCAGTTCTTC. Protein product: CASSPRGQGAFGNEQFF.

The CDR3 coding sequence is TGTGCCAGCAGCCAAGCTCAGGGGAACTATGGCTACACCTTC. Its translation is CASSQAQGNYGYTF. The V call is TRBV3-1 (or the pseudogene TRBV3-2), the J call TRBJ1-2; maybe TRBD1 (6 bases). Trimming shortened V by 1 base and J by 2 bases, and 8 bases separated the two germline ends. CDR3 size: 14 residues. Germline V gene lookup returns CDR1 LGHDT and CDR2 YNNKEL (reference sequence).

The sample holds one count of this clone. The CDR3 DNA follows: TGTGCCAGCAGCCTGGGACGGCGCACCGGGGAGCTGTTTTTT. This translates into CASSLGRRTGELFF. The chain carries TRBV7-9 and TRBJ2-2; D is perhaps TRBD1 or TRBD2 (5 bases each). The V gene lost 5 bases and the J gene lost 4 bases, with 11 bases spanning the gap. The CDR3 totals 14 residues. Looked up from germline, CDR1 is SEHNR and CDR2 is FQNEAQ (reference sequence).

The chain uses TRBV3-1 (or the pseudogene TRBV3-2) and TRBJ2-5; 11 nucleotides agree with TRBD2. Germline V gene sequence: CDR1 LGHDT, CDR2 YNNKEL (reference sequence). J lost 5 bases, V lost 0 bases, and 8 bases had no gene match. The CDR3 is made up of 17 amino acids. The CDR3: CASSQDVLAGGGETQYF. In nucleotides, the CDR3 is TGTGCCAGCAGCCAAGATGTCCTAGCGGGAGGCGGCGAGACCCAGTACTTC.

This clone was counted between two and nine times. The CDR3, as DNA: TGTGCCAGCAGCTTAGGCCATCTAACGTCTGGCTACACCTTC. It encodes CASSLGHLTSGYTF. The chain recombines TRBV7-9 with TRBJ1-2, with unresolved D. The V end was cut by 1 base, the J end by 7 bases, with 13 bases between. CDR3 length: 14 amino acids. Germline assignment: CDR1 SEHNR and CDR2 FQNEAQ (reference sequence). Full variable domain (outside the CDR3, taken from reference TRBV7-9 and TRBJ1-2): DTGVSQNPRHKITKRGQNVTFRCDPISEHNRLYWYRQTLGQGPEFLTYFQNEAQLEKSRLLSDRFSAERPKGSFSTLEIQRTEQGDSAMYLCASSLGHLTSGYTFGSGTRLTVV.

The chain is built from TRBV6-5 and TRBJ2-7; no firm D call. V lost 0 bases to trimming and J lost 3 bases, with 6 bases between them. Germline lookup yields CDR1 MNHEY and CDR2 SVGAGI. CDR3 size: 13 residues. The chain's CDR3 is CASSYSRDYEQYF. DNA of the CDR3: TGTGCCAGCAGTTACTCACGAGACTACGAGCAGTACTTC.

The V gene is TRBV7-2, the J gene TRBJ2-2; 7 bases map to TRBD2. In germline, CDR1 is SGHTA, CDR2 FQGNSA. This CDR3 region has 16 residues. The junction had 3 bases not matched to a gene; V was cut back by 0 bases and J by 2 bases. CDR3: CASSLAASGNTGELFF. The CDR3 DNA sequence: TGTGCCAGCAGCTTAGCGGCTAGCGGTAACACCGGGGAGCTGTTTTTT.

This clone was seen only once. This chain connects TRBV19 to TRBJ1-2; D not resolved. The CDR3 runs to 15 residues. V gave up 0 bases and J gave up 4 bases, with 12 bases separating them. The V gene's germline CDR1 is LNHDA and CDR2 SQIVND (reference sequence). CDR3 bases: TGTGCCAGTAGTATAGAGACGGTAGGCAGCTATGGCTACACCTTC. Its protein is CASSIETVGSYGYTF.

The chain links TRBV11-3 to TRBJ1-4; D ambiguous. Trimming stripped 5 bases from V and 8 bases from J, with 9 bases between. Per germline, CDR1 SGHNT and CDR2 YENEEA. The CDR3 sequence is 12 residues long. CDR3 sequence: CASSQDGEKLFF. DNA for the CDR3: TGTGCCAGCAGCCAGGACGGGGAAAAACTGTTTTTT.

The chain joins TRBV29-1 to TRBJ2-5; the D call may be TRBD1 or TRBD2 (5 bases each). Trimming took off 3 bases at V and 5 bases at J, with 13 bases between the two ends. Germline V gives CDR1 SQVTM, CDR2 ANQGSEA. CDR3 length: 13 residues. The CDR3 sequence is CSVEKRGWETQYF. CDR3 DNA: TGCAGCGTTGAGAAGAGGGGATGGGAGACCCAGTACTTC.